One T cell receptor (beta chain) is described in this entry. These data originate in a study of T cells in women clearing cervical HPV infection. Study overall: Controls gave blood once infection was undetectable; cases at lesion identification. For cases, blood was sampled a median around 150 days after lesion detection, interquartile range roughly 80 to 200 days.

Clones were read by immunoSEQ multiplex PCR, and TCRdb kept only the in-frame ones, dropping some. This table lists tens of thousands of clones. Cervical HPV DNA detected by MY09/MY11 PCR, typed by dot-blot. The clonotype originates from a woman between 18 and 69 years old with a cervical HPV16 infection that either progressed to CIN3+ or cleared (not recorded which). The sample consisted of blood buffy coat.

The sequenced part of the CDR3 DNA is TGTGCCAGTAGTACAGGGTGGAAAGACTCCGAG. Translation: CASSTGWKDSE. The entire CDR3 sequence reads CASSTGWKDSEQYF. V usage is TRBV19 and J usage is TRBJ2-7; D is perhaps TRBD1 (5 bases). Read data end 3 residues before the CDR3 end; the end is taken from the germline J gene. The CDR3 contains 14 residues. The germline gives CDR1 LNHDA, CDR2 SQIVND (reference sequence). V gave up 4 bases and J gave up 6 bases, with 16 bases separating them.